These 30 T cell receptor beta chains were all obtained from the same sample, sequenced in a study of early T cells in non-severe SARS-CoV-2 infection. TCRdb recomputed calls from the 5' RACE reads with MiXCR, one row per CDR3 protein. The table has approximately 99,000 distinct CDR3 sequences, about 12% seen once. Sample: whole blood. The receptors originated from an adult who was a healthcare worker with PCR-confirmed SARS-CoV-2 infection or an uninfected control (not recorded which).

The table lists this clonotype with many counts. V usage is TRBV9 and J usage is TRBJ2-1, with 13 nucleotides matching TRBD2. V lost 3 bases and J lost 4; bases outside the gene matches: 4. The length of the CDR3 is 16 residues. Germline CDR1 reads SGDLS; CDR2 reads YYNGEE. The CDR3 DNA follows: TGTGCCAGCAGCGGAGTACTAGCGGGAGGGTACAATGAGCAGTTCTTC. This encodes CASSGVLAGGYNEQFF.

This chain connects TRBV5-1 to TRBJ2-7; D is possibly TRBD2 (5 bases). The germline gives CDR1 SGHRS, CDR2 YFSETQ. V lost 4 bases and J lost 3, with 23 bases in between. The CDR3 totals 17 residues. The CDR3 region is CASSGKVGSVQGYEQYF. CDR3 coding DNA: TGCGCCAGCAGCGGAAAAGTAGGGAGCGTTCAAGGCTACGAGCAGTACTTC.

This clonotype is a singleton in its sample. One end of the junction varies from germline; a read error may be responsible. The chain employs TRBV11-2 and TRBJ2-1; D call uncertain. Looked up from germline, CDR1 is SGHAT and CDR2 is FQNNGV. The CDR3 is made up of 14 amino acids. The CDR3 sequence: CASSDLSGSNGQFF. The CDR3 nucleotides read TGTGCCAGCAGCGACCTCTCCGGGTCCAATGGGCAGTTCTTC.

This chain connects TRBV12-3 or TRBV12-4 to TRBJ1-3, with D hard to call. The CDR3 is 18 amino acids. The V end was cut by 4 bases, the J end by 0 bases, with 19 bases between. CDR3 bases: TGTGCCAGCAGTTCTTTGCGACTCTCAAGGAGCTCTGGAAACACCATATATTTT. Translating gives CASSSLRLSRSSGNTIYF.

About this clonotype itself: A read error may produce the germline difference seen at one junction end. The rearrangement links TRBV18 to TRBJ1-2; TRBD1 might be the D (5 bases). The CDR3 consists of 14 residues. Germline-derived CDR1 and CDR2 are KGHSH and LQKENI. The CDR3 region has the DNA TGTGCCAGCCCACCCTTACAGGTCGACTATGGCTACACCTTC. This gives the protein CASPPLQVDYGYTF.

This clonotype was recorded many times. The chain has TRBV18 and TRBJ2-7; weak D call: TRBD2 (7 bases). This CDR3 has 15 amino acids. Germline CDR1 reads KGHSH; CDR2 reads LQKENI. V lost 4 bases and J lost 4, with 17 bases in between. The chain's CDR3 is CASSQTGGGVYEQYF. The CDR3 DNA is TGTGCCAGCTCACAAACGGGCGGGGGCGTATACGAGCAGTACTTC.

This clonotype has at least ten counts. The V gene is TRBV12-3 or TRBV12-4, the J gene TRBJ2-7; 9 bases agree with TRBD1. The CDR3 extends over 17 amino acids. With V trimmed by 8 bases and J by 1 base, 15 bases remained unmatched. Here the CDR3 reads CASRPPPDRGVSYEQYF. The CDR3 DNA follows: TGTGCCAGCCGACCCCCCCCTGACAGGGGGGTATCCTACGAGCAGTACTTC.

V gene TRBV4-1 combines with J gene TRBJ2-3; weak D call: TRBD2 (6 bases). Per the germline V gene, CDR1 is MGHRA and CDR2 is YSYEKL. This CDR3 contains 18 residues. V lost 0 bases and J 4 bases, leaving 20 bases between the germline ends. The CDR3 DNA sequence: TGCGCCAGCAGCCAAGAACCCCCGGTGGGGGGTCTCTCAGATACGCAGTATTTT. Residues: CASSQEPPVGGLSDTQYF.

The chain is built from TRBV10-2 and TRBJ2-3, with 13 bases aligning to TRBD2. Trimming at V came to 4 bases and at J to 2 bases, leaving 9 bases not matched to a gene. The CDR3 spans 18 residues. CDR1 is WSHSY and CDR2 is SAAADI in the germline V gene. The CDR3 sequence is CASSGPVGLAGFTDTQYF. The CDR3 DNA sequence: TGCGCCAGCAGTGGTCCTGTGGGACTAGCGGGATTCACAGATACGCAGTATTTT.

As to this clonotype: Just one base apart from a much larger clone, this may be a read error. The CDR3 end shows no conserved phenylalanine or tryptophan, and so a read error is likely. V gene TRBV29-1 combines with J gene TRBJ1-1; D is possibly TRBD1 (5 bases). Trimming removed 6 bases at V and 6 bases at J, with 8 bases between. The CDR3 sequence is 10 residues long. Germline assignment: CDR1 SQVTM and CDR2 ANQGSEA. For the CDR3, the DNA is TGCAGCGTCGACAGCGCTGAAGCTTTCTTA. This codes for CSVDSAEAFL.

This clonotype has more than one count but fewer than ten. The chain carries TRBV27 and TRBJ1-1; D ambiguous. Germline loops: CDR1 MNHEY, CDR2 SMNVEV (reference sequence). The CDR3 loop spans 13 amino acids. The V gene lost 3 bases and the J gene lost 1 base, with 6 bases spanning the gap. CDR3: CASSFNRNTEAFF. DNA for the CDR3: TGTGCCAGCAGTTTTAACAGGAACACTGAAGCTTTCTTT.

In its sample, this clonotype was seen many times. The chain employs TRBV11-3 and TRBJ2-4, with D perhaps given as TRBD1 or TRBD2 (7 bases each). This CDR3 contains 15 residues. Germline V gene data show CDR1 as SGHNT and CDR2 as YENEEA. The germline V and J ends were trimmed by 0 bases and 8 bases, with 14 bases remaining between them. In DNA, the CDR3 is TGTGCCAGCAGCTTAGATGACCCAGGGGGGGACATTCAGTACTTC. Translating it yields CASSLDDPGGDIQYF.

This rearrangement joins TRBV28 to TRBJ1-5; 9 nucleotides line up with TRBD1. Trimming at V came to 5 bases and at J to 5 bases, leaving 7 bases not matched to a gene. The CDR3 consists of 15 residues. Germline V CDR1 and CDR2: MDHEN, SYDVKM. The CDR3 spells CASSTTDRGYQPQHF. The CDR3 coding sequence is TGTGCCAGCAGTACGACGGACAGGGGATATCAGCCCCAGCATTTT.

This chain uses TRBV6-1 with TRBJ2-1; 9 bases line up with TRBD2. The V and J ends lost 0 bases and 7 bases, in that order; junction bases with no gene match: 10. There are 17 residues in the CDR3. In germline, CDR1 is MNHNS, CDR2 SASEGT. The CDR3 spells CASSEALSSGSGNEQFF. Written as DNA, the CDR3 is TGTGCCAGCAGTGAAGCGCTCAGTAGCGGGAGCGGAAATGAGCAGTTCTTC.

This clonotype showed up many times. The DNA of the CDR3 is TGTGCCAGCGGTAACAGGCTAAACTATGGCTACACCTTC. Its translation: CASGNRLNYGYTF. The chain links TRBV5-6 to TRBJ1-2, with D perhaps matching TRBD1 (5 bases). This CDR3 has 13 residues. CDR1 and CDR2 from the germline V gene are SGHDT and YYEEEE. Trimming removed 7 bases from V and 2 bases from J, with 12 bases in between.

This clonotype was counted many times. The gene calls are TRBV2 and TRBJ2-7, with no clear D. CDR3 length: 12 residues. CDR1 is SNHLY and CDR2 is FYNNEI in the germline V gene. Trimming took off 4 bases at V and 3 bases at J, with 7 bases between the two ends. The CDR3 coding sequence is TGTGCCAGCAGTGTCAAGGGCTACGAGCAGTACTTC. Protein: CASSVKGYEQYF.

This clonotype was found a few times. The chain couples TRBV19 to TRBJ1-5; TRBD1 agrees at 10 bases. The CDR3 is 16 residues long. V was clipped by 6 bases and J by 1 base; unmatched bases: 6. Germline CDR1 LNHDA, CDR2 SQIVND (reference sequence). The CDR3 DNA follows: TGTGCCAGTAGGCCGGGACAGGGGATGAGCAATCAGCCCCAGCATTTT. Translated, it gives CASRPGQGMSNQPQHF.

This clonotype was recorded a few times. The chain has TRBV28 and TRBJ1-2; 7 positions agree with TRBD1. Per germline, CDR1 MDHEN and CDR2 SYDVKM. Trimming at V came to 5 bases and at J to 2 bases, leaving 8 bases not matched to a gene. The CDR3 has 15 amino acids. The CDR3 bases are TGTGCCAGCAGTGGCGAAGGGACAGTGAACTATGGCTACACCTTC. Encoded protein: CASSGEGTVNYGYTF.

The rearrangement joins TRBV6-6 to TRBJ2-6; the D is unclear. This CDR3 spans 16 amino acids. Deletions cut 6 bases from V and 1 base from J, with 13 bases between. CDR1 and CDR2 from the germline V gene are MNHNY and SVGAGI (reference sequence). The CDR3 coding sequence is TGTGCCAGCAGAGGGCTTTCGTCATCTGGGGCCAACGTCCTGACTTTC. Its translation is CASRGLSSSGANVLTF.

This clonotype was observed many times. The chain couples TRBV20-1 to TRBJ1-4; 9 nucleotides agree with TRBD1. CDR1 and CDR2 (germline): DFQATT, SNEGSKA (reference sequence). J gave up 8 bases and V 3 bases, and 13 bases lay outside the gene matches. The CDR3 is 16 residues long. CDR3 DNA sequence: TGCAGTGCTAGGTTTCGCCGGGACAGGGTTAGGGAAAAACTGTTTTTT. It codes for CSARFRRDRVREKLFF.

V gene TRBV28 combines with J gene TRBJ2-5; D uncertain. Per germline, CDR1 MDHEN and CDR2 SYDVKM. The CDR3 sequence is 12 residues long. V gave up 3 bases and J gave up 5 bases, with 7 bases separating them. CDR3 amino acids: CASSFRFETQYF. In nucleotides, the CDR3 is TGTGCCAGCAGTTTCCGGTTTGAGACCCAGTACTTC.

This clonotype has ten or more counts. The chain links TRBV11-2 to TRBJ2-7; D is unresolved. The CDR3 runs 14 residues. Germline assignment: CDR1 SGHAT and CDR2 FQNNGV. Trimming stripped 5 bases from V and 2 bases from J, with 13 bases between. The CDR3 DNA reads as TGTGCCAGCAGCCGGACCGGGCCAGCCTACGAGCAGTACTTC. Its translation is CASSRTGPAYEQYF.

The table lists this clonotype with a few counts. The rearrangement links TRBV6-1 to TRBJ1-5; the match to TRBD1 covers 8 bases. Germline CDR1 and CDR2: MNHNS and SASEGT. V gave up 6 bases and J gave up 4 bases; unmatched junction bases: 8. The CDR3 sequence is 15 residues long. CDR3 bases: TGTGCCAGCAGAGGACAGGGCGGGGATAATCAGCCCCAGCATTTT. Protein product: CASRGQGGDNQPQHF.

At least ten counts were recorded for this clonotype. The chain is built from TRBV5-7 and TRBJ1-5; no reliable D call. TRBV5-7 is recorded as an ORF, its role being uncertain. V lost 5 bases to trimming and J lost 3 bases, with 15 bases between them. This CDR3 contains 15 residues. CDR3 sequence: CASSRTDTANQPQHF. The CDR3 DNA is TGTGCCAGCAGTCGTACCGACACCGCCAATCAGCCCCAGCATTTT.

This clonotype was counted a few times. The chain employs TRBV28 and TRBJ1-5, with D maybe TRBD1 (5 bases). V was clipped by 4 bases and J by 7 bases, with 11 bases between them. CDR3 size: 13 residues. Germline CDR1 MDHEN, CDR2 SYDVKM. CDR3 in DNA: TGTGCCAGCAGTTCCAGGACAAGCCAGCCCCAGCATTTT. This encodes CASSSRTSQPQHF.

The CDR3 spells CTSRPQGLAGGATYEQYF. The CDR3 DNA is TGCACCAGCAGGCCCCAGGGACTAGCGGGAGGAGCCACCTACGAGCAGTACTTC. The chain recombines TRBV1 with TRBJ2-7; the table assigns TRBD2, which was not confirmed against the DNA. TRBV1 is a pseudogene locus. This CDR3 region has 18 residues.

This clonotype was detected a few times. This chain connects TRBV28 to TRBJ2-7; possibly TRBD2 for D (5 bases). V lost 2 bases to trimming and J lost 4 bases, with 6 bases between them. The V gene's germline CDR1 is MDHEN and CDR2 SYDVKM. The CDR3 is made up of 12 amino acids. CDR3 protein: CASSLAGYEQYF. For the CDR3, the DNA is TGTGCCAGCAGTTTAGCGGGTTACGAGCAGTACTTC.

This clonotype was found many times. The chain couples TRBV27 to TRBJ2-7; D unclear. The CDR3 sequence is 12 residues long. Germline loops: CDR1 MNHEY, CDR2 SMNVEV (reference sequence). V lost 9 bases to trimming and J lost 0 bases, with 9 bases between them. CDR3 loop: CASFTSSYEQYF. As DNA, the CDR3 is TGTGCCAGTTTCACAAGCTCCTACGAGCAGTACTTC.

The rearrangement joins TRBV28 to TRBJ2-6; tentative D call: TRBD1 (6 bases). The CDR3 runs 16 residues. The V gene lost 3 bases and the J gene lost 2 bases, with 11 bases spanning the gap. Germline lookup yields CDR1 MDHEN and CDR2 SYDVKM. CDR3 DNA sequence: TGTGCCAGCAGTTTGCCCAGGGGACCTGGGGCCAACGTCCTGACTTTC. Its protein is CASSLPRGPGANVLTF. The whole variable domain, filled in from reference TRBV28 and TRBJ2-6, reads DVKVTQSSRYLVKRTGEKVFLECVQDMDHENMFWYRQDPGLGLRLIYFSYDVKMKEKGDIPEGYSVSREKKERFSLILESASTNQTSMYLCASSLPRGPGANVLTFGAGSRLTVL.

Written as DNA, the CDR3 is TGCGCCAACAGGTCCCCGGAGACCCAGTACTTC. This translates into CANRSPETQYF. The rearrangement uses TRBV10-2 and TRBJ2-5, with a possible D match to TRBD1 (5 bases). V lost 10 bases, J lost 5 bases, and 11 bases lay in between. Germline V gene sequence: CDR1 WSHSY, CDR2 SAAADI. The CDR3 is 11 amino acids.